Following are 20 T cell receptor beta chains from one sample sequenced in a study of blood T cells in healthy people across ages. Using a J-beta primer mix together with a sample-barcoded 5' primer, a second PCR was run for roughly 6 to 11 cycles. TCRdb used MiXCR to reprocess the 5' RACE reads, holding one entry per CDR3 protein. This sample has some 1,000,000 distinct CDR3 sequences, with 25% found just once. The same sample was also used in a study of T cells of mothers and their children.

Input material: blood. These receptors all stem from a girl aged 2 to 9 in good health.

A word on this clonotype: An end of the junction does not agree with germline; a read error may underlie this. The V and J genes are TRBV13 and TRBJ2-3; 8 bases align to TRBD2. The length of the CDR3 is 15 residues. CDR1 and CDR2 (germline): PRHDT, FYEKMQ (reference sequence). CDR3 region: CACSPGGGSTDTQYF. DNA of the CDR3: TGTGCCTGCAGCCCCGGCGGGGGGAGCACAGATACGCAGTATTTT.

This clonotype was observed a handful of times. J is TRBJ2-7 and V is TRBV28, with TRBD2 matching 10 bases. Germline V gene sequence: CDR1 MDHEN, CDR2 SYDVKM. The CDR3 totals 15 residues. The ends lost 4 bases at V and 0 bases at J; junction bases unmatched: 3. The CDR3 loop reads CASSWTSGLSYEQYF. The DNA of the CDR3 is TGTGCCAGCAGTTGGACTAGCGGACTCTCCTACGAGCAGTACTTC.

This clonotype was counted only a few times. The chain employs TRBV7-3 and TRBJ2-1, with D perhaps TRBD2 (5 bases). Trimming stripped 3 bases from V and 6 bases from J, with 9 bases between. This CDR3 is 13 amino acids long. Germline V CDR1 and CDR2: SGHTA, FQGTGA. In DNA form, the CDR3 reads TGTGCCAGCAGCTTGCCCGAGGGCAATGAGCAGTTCTTC. Translating it yields CASSLPEGNEQFF.

This clonotype was counted only a few times. This chain uses TRBV7-2 with TRBJ1-1; D unclear. Germline V CDR1 and CDR2: SGHTA, FQGNSA. The V end was cut by 2 bases, the J end by 4 bases, with 11 bases between. The CDR3 length is 14 residues. DNA for the CDR3: TGTGCCAGCAGCTTATATCGGGGATCCACTGAAGCTTTCTTT. As protein: CASSLYRGSTEAFF. Combining the CDR3 with reference TRBV7-2 and TRBJ1-1 gives the whole variable domain GAGVSQSPSNKVTEKGKDVELRCDPISGHTALYWYRQSLGQGLEFLIYFQGNSAPDKSGLPSDRFSAERTGGSVSTLTIQRTQQEDSAVYLCASSLYRGSTEAFFGQGTRLTVV.

The chain has TRBV4-3 and TRBJ2-7; a weak D match, TRBD2 (6 bases). The V end was cut by 1 base, the J end by 3 bases, with 13 bases between. This CDR3 has 15 amino acids. Germline-derived CDR1 and CDR2 are LGHNA and YSLEER. In DNA form, the CDR3 reads TGCGCCAGCAGCCAAGCCCGGGGGTCTGTCTACGAGCAGTACTTC. Translated, it gives CASSQARGSVYEQYF.

This clonotype was counted a few times. The CDR3 sequence is CSADRGYTEAFF. For the CDR3, the DNA is TGCAGCGCGGACAGGGGGTATACTGAAGCTTTCTTT. The chain joins TRBV29-1 to TRBJ1-1, with 10 bases that match TRBD1. Unmatched junction bases numbered 4, after V lost 7 bases and J lost 5 bases. The CDR3 spans 12 residues. The germline CDR1 and CDR2 sequences are SQVTM and ANQGSEA.

The V call is TRBV7-9, the J call TRBJ2-4; 9 nucleotides line up with TRBD1. This CDR3 spans 14 amino acids. In germline, CDR1 is SEHNR, CDR2 FQNEAQ (reference sequence). Trimming cost V 5 bases and J 2 bases; bases outside gene matches: 1. The CDR3 DNA sequence: TGTGCCAGCAGCGGACAGGGGCCCAAAAACATTCAGTACTTC. Its protein is CASSGQGPKNIQYF.

The chain carries TRBV20-1 and TRBJ2-1, with a weak D call TRBD1 (5 bases). Germline V gene lookup returns CDR1 DFQATT and CDR2 SNEGSKA (reference sequence). V lost 0 bases and J 10 bases, leaving 16 bases between the germline ends. The CDR3 extends over 14 amino acids. The CDR3 bases are TGCAGTGCTAGAGATCGGGCCAGGGATCAGGAGCAGTTCTTC. Translating gives CSARDRARDQEQFF.

This clonotype was seen more than once but under ten times. The chain recombines TRBV9 with TRBJ2-5; D is perhaps TRBD2 (5 bases). CDR3 size: 13 residues. The germline CDR1 and CDR2 sequences are SGDLS and YYNGEE. V lost 1 base and J 4 bases, leaving 8 bases between the germline ends. The CDR3 region is CASSVNAGETQYF. The DNA for the CDR3 is TGTGCCAGCAGCGTAAACGCGGGAGAGACCCAGTACTTC.

J is TRBJ2-1 and V is TRBV20-1; a weak D match, TRBD2 (5 bases). This CDR3 region has 15 residues. Germline V gene data show CDR1 as DFQATT and CDR2 as SNEGSKA (reference sequence). Trimming shortened V by 3 bases and J by 0 bases, and 12 bases separated the two germline ends. The CDR3 region has the DNA TGCAGTGCTAGTAGGGAGCTTAGCTCCTACAATGAGCAGTTCTTC. Its protein is CSASRELSSYNEQFF.

This clonotype was counted only a few times. The V gene is TRBV20-1, the J gene TRBJ2-5, with TRBD1 as a possible D gene (6 bases). Germline V gene lookup returns CDR1 DFQATT and CDR2 SNEGSKA (reference sequence). V lost 6 bases and J 3 bases, leaving 20 bases between the germline ends. This CDR3 is 15 amino acids long. The CDR3 loop is CSAVSPGRGKETQYF. CDR3 sequence (DNA): TGCAGTGCCGTATCGCCGGGAAGGGGGAAAGAGACCCAGTACTTC.

This clonotype appeared a few times. The chain couples TRBV18 to TRBJ2-3; weak D call: TRBD1 (6 bases). CDR1 and CDR2 (germline): KGHSH, LQKENI. V dropped 1 base and J dropped 2 bases, with 10 bases sitting between them. CDR3 length: 15 residues. Written as DNA, the CDR3 is TGTGCCAGCTCACCACTACAGGGTTCCACAGATACGCAGTATTTT. Encoded protein: CASSPLQGSTDTQYF.

This clonotype appeared many times. The junction shows a germline mismatch at one end, possibly a read error. The chain is built from TRBV5-1 and TRBJ2-7; D is ambiguous. CDR1 is SGHRS, CDR2 YFSETQ, per germline. The CDR3 length is 13 residues. The CDR3 loop reads CASSLAESYEQYF. Written as DNA, the CDR3 is TGTGCCAGCAGTTTAGCAGAATCCTACGAGCAGTACTTC.

A word on this clonotype: The CDR3 ends on some other residue instead of the conserved phenylalanine or tryptophan, so this is likely a read error. It is unclear where the CDR3 begins or ends on the DNA, so no DNA is shown, and the CDR3 is as TCRdb lists it. CDR3 amino acids: CSVERSTR. The chain links TRBV29-1 to TRBJ2-7. Germline V CDR1 and CDR2: SQVTM, ANQGSEA. The CDR3 has 8 amino acids, counting both end residues.

The V gene is TRBV20-1, the J gene TRBJ2-5; 10 bases match TRBD2. Matching the DNA end better, TRBJ2-1 makes the J call doubtful. The CDR3 length is 19 residues. Germline V gene lookup returns CDR1 DFQATT and CDR2 SNEGSKA (reference sequence). The CDR3 DNA reads TGCAGTGCTCCGAATGAAGACGGACTAGCGGTCCGAACCTACAATGAGCAGTTCTTC. Residues: CSAPNEDGLAVRTYNEQFF.

The chain is built from TRBV2 and TRBJ2-1; the D is unclear. Trimming removed 4 bases from V and 4 bases from J, with 17 bases in between. This CDR3 has 16 residues. Germline V gives CDR1 SNHLY, CDR2 FYNNEI. The CDR3 DNA reads as TGTGCCAGCAGTGTTTGGATAGGAAGCGCATACAATGAGCAGTTCTTC. Protein: CASSVWIGSAYNEQFF.

A single count supports this clonotype. The chain's CDR3 is CASSQDSRLGTDTQYF. The CDR3 bases are TGTGCCAGCAGCCAAGATAGCAGGCTAGGCACAGATACGCAGTATTTT. The chain couples TRBV3-1 to TRBJ2-3; D remains unclear. This CDR3 is 16 amino acids long. Per the germline V gene, CDR1 is LGHDT and CDR2 is YNNKEL (reference sequence). Trimming left V 0 bases short and J 1 base short, with 11 bases between.

The chain joins TRBV7-9 to TRBJ2-3; 8 nucleotides align to TRBD2. The CDR3 has 16 residues. Trimming took 2 bases from V and 3 from J; bases not matched to a gene: 7. Germline CDR1 and CDR2: SEHNR and FQNEAQ (reference sequence). The CDR3 nucleotides read TGTGCCAGCAGCTTAAGATCGCTAGCGGGTACAGATACGCAGTATTTT. Translated: CASSLRSLAGTDTQYF. Supplemented by reference TRBV7-9 and TRBJ2-3, the full variable domain reads DTGVSQNPRHKITKRGQNVTFRCDPISEHNRLYWYRQTLGQGPEFLTYFQNEAQLEKSRLLSDRFSAERPKGSFSTLEIQRTEQGDSAMYLCASSLRSLAGTDTQYFGPGTRLTVL.

The V call is TRBV5-5, the J call TRBJ1-4, with D possibly being TRBD1 (5 bases). The CDR3 length is 15 residues. The V gene lost 0 bases and the J gene lost 4 bases, with 10 bases spanning the gap. Germline assignment: CDR1 SGHKS and CDR2 YYEKEE (reference sequence). This CDR3 is CASSLEGRDNEKLFF. The DNA for the CDR3 is TGTGCCAGCAGCTTGGAAGGCAGGGATAATGAAAAACTGTTTTTT.

A few counts support this clonotype. This chain uses TRBV5-1 with TRBJ1-4; D call uncertain. Trimming cost V 2 bases and J 1 base, with 12 bases left between them. In germline, CDR1 is SGHRS, CDR2 YFSETQ. CDR3 size: 16 residues. CDR3 in amino acids: CASSLSFGRTNEKLFF. CDR3 DNA sequence: TGCGCCAGCAGCTTATCCTTTGGGAGAACTAATGAAAAACTGTTTTTT.